These 18 T cell receptor beta chains were all obtained from the same sample, sequenced in a study of T cell repertoires in cytomegalovirus infection. No antigens are known for them. Using its own MiXCR run on the reads, TCRdb lists one record per CDR3 protein. The sample holds about 500,000 distinct CDR3 sequences, 30% to 40% seen once. Source: cultured PBMCs, taken from culture after CMV antigen stimulation. All receptors come from a human donor in good health (CMV status not recorded). Some clones in this sample may be carry-over from other donors' samples.

This clonotype was picked up a small number of times. This rearrangement joins TRBV27 to TRBJ1-4; no reliable D call. V shed 3 bases and J shed 8 bases, with 16 bases lying between them. CDR1 is MNHEY and CDR2 is SMNVEV in the germline V gene (reference sequence). CDR3 size: 15 residues. CDR3 nucleotides: TGTGCCAGCAGTTTCGGAGGGTTGGATTCCGAAAAACTGTTTTTT. This codes for CASSFGGLDSEKLFF.

This chain connects TRBV25-1 to TRBJ2-3; no firm D call. The CDR3 loop spans 15 amino acids. Trimming took 6 bases from V and 3 from J, leaving 16 bases between them. Germline V gene sequence: CDR1 MGHDK, CDR2 SYGVNS. Here the CDR3 DNA reads TGTGCCAGCAGGCCCCCGCCACCCTCTACAGATACGCAGTATTTT. Translation: CASRPPPPSTDTQYF. Full variable domain (remainder filled in from reference TRBV25-1 and TRBJ2-3): EADIYQTPRYLVIGTGKKITLECSQTMGHDKMYWYQQDPGMELHLIHYSYGVNSTEKGDLSSESTVSRIRTEHFPLTLESARPSHTSQYLCASRPPPPSTDTQYFGPGTRLTVL.

Only a few counts were recorded for this clonotype. V and J are TRBV6-2 or TRBV6-3 and TRBJ2-1, with D possibly being TRBD2 (6 bases). Germline V gene lookup returns CDR1 MNHEY and CDR2 SVGEGT. The V and J ends lost 6 bases and 1 base respectively, with 13 bases between them. CDR3 length equals 15 residues. The CDR3 is CASSRESGSYNEQFF. In DNA, the CDR3 is TGTGCCAGCAGCAGAGAAAGCGGGTCCTACAATGAGCAGTTCTTC.

In nucleotides, the CDR3 is TGTGCCAGCCGGCCTGATCAGGGGTTACTTGGCTACACCTTC. This sequence encodes CASRPDQGLLGYTF. The chain carries TRBV12-3 or TRBV12-4 and TRBJ1-2, with D possibly matching TRBD1 (6 bases). Trimming took 8 bases from V and 7 from J, leaving 20 bases between them. The CDR3 length is 14 residues.

This chain links TRBV6-1 with TRBJ2-7; TRBD1 matches at 7 bases. The CDR3 covers 14 residues. Per the germline V gene, CDR1 is MNHNS and CDR2 is SASEGT. Germline trimming cut 5 bases from V and 1 base from J; bases unmatched to any gene: 5. CDR3 DNA sequence: TGTGCCAGCAGTTACCAGGGGGAGTCCTACGAGCAGTACGTC. It encodes CASSYQGESYEQYV.

This clonotype was counted only a few times. V is TRBV4-1 and J is TRBJ2-7; TRBD1 is a possible D gene (6 bases). The CDR3 has 14 residues. Trimming stripped 4 bases from V and 0 bases from J, with 10 bases between. CDR1 is MGHRA and CDR2 is YSYEKL in the germline V gene. The CDR3 is CASSLLTGSYEQYF. The CDR3 DNA reads TGCGCCAGCAGCCTACTGACAGGCTCCTACGAGCAGTACTTC.

This chain links TRBV6-2 or TRBV6-3 with TRBJ2-7; 9 bases match TRBD2. The V gene's germline CDR1 is MNHEY and CDR2 SVGEGT. This CDR3 is 18 amino acids long. V lost 5 bases and J lost 5; bases outside the gene matches: 19. The CDR3 sequence is CASSTRGGRAGSINEQYF. Here the CDR3 DNA reads TGTGCCAGCAGTACTCGCGGCGGGAGGGCCGGGTCAATCAACGAGCAGTACTTC.

In this sample, this clonotype turned up a few times. V gene TRBV6-6 combines with J gene TRBJ1-2; D is uncertain. V was clipped by 4 bases and J by 4 bases, with 16 bases between them. Germline loops: CDR1 MNHNY, CDR2 SVGAGI (reference sequence). The CDR3 is 15 residues long. The CDR3 protein is CASSSTGRVTYGYTF. The CDR3 DNA reads TGTGCCAGCAGTTCGACTGGACGCGTTACCTATGGCTACACCTTC.

This clonotype was observed at least ten times. The chain uses TRBV6-5 and TRBJ2-1; TRBD1 might be the D (7 bases). Trimming removed 0 bases at V and 6 bases at J, with 12 bases between. The V gene's germline CDR1 is MNHEY and CDR2 SVGAGI. CDR3 size: 15 residues. The CDR3: CASSYSDQGGNEQFF. The DNA for the CDR3 is TGTGCCAGCAGTTACTCGGACCAGGGGGGCAATGAGCAGTTCTTC.

J is TRBJ1-2 and V is TRBV5-5, with 10 positions matching TRBD1. The trim removed 3 bases at V and 7 bases at J, leaving 6 bases unmatched. This CDR3 has 14 amino acids. CDR1 is SGHKS and CDR2 is YYEKEE in the germline V gene (reference sequence). Written as DNA, the CDR3 is TGTGCCAGCAGCTCGCCGGGACAGGGGTCTGGCTACACCTTC. Translating it yields CASSSPGQGSGYTF.

This clonotype was detected a few times. The genes are TRBV20-1 and TRBJ2-3, with 13 bases fitting TRBD2. Germline CDR1 reads DFQATT; CDR2 reads SNEGSKA (reference sequence). This CDR3 comprises 16 residues. CDR3 DNA: TGCAGCCCCCGCGGGGGACTAGCGGGATGGGCAGATACGCAGTATTTT. It encodes CSPRGGLAGWADTQYF.

The CDR3 coding sequence is TGTGCCACCAGCAGAGACCTCTCAGCGGGTCTCTCCCGAGCAGATACGCAGTATTTT. Protein product: CATSRDLSAGLSRADTQYF. The rearrangement links TRBV15 to TRBJ2-3, with D perhaps TRBD2 (6 bases). Per germline, CDR1 LNHNV and CDR2 YYDKDF (reference sequence). This CDR3 contains 19 residues. V lost 0 bases and J lost 4, with 23 bases in between.

The rearrangement uses TRBV7-2 and TRBJ2-3; 8 bases are shared with TRBD2. J lost 4 bases, V lost 5 bases, and 14 bases had no gene match. Germline V gene sequence: CDR1 SGHTA, CDR2 FQGNSA. The length of the CDR3 is 17 residues. The CDR3 DNA sequence: TGTGCCAGCAGCCCCCGACACGCTTCGGGAGGGCCAGATACGCAGTATTTT. Translating gives CASSPRHASGGPDTQYF.

The chain uses TRBV20-1 and TRBJ2-3; 7 bases fit TRBD2. The CDR3 is 15 residues long. J was trimmed by 6 bases and V by 4 bases; bases with no gene match: 13. Germline V gives CDR1 DFQATT, CDR2 SNEGSKA (reference sequence). CDR3 protein: CSATLGGSSVDTQYF. The CDR3 DNA reads as TGCAGTGCTACCCTGGGCGGGAGTTCCGTGGATACGCAGTATTTT.

This clonotype was detected only a few times. V usage is TRBV7-3 and J usage is TRBJ2-5; D may be TRBD1 (6 bases). The CDR3 is 14 residues long. V lost 4 bases and J 5 bases, leaving 14 bases between the germline ends. Germline CDR1 and CDR2: SGHTA and FQGTGA. In DNA form, the CDR3 reads TGTGCCAGCAGCTCCAGGGGAGAAGTGGAGACCCAGTACTTC. Translating it yields CASSSRGEVETQYF.

The chain is built from TRBV6-5 and TRBJ1-4, with a weak D call TRBD1 (6 bases). Trimming left V 0 bases short and J 10 bases short, with 12 bases between. The length of the CDR3 is 14 residues. Germline assignment: CDR1 MNHEY and CDR2 SVGAGI. The CDR3 DNA is TGTGCCAGCAGTTACTCGGGGACAAACGTAAAACTGTTTTTT. Protein product: CASSYSGTNVKLFF.

This chain uses TRBV18 with TRBJ2-2; D is ambiguous. Germline-derived CDR1 and CDR2 are KGHSH and LQKENI. V lost 1 base, J lost 3 bases, and 15 bases lay in between. This CDR3 comprises 17 residues. The CDR3 region has the DNA TGTGCCAGCTCACCACTCTCTCGGACGGGTCACACCGGGGAGCTGTTTTTT. It specifies CASSPLSRTGHTGELFF.

CDR3 residues: CGGGSSYNEQFF. CDR3 sequence (DNA): TGCGGTGGCGGGAGCTCCTACAATGAGCAGTTCTTC. The V call is TRBV29-1, the J call TRBJ2-1; TRBD2 matches at 7 bases. This CDR3 contains 12 residues. Germline lookup yields CDR1 SQVTM and CDR2 ANQGSEA.